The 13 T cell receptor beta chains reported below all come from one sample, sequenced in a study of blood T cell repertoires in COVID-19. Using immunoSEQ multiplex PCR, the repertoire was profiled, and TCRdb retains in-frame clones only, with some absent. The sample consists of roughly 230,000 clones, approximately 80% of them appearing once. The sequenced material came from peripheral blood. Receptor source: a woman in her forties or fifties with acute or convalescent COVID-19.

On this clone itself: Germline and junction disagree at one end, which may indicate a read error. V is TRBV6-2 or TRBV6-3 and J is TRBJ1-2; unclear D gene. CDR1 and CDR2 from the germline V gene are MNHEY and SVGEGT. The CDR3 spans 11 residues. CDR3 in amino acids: CASSYPPGVNF. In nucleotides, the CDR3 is TGTGCCAGCAGTTACCCCCCCGGGGTCAACTTC.

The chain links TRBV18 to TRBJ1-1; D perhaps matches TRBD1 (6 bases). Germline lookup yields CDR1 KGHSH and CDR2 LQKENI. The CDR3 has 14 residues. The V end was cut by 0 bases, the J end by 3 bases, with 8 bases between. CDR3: CASSPPDRHTEAFF. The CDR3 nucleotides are TGTGCCAGCTCACCACCGGACAGACACACTGAAGCTTTCTTT.

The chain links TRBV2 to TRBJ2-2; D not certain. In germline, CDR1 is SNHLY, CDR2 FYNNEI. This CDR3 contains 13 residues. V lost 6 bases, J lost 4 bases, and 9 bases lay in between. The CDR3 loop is CASSSQSTGELFF. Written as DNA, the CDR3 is TGTGCCAGCAGCTCACAGAGCACCGGGGAGCTGTTTTTT.

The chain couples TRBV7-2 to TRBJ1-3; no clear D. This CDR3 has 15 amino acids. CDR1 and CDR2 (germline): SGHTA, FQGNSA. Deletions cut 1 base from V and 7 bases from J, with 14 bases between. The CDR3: CASSLVESSINTIYF. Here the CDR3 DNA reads TGTGCCAGCAGCTTAGTAGAGAGTTCAATCAACACCATATATTTT.

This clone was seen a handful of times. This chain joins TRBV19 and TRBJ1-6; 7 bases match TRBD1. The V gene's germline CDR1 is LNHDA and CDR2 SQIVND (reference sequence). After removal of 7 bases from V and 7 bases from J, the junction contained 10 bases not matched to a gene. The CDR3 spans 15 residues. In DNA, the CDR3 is TGTGCCAGTAACGTGAAGACAGGGTCGAATTCACCCCTCCACTTT. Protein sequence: CASNVKTGSNSPLHF.

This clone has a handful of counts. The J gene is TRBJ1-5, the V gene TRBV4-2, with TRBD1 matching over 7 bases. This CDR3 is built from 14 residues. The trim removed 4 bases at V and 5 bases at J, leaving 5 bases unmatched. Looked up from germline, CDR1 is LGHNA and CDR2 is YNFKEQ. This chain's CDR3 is CASSPGQVDQPQHF. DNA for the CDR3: TGTGCCAGCAGCCCTGGACAGGTGGATCAGCCCCAGCATTTT.

CDR3 amino acids: CASKTSGPPPRNEQFF. CDR3 in DNA: TGCGCCAGCAAGACTAGCGGTCCGCCCCCTAGGAATGAGCAGTTCTTC. The chain is built from TRBV10-1 and TRBJ2-1, with 9 bases that match TRBD2. Germline V gene sequence: CDR1 WNHNN, CDR2 SYGVQD (reference sequence). The CDR3 loop spans 16 amino acids. Germline trimming cut 7 bases from V and 7 bases from J; bases unmatched to any gene: 14.

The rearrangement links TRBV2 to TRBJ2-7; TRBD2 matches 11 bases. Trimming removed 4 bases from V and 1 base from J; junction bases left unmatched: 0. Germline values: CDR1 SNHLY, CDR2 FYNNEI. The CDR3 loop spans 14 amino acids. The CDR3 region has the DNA TGTGCCAGCAGTGGGACTAGCGGGTCCTACGAGCAGTACTTC. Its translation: CASSGTSGSYEQYF. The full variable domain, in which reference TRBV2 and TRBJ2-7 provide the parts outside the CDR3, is EPEVTQTPSHQVTQMGQEVILRCVPISNHLYFYWYRQILGQKVEFLVSFYNNEISEKSEIFDDQFSVERPDGSNFTLKIRSTKLEDSAMYFCASSGTSGSYEQYFGPGTRLTVT.

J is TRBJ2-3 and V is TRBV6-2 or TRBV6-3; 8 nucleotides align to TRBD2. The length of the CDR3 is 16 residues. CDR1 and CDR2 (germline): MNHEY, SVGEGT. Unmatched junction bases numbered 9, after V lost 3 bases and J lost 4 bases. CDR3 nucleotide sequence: TGTGCCAGCAGTTATTCGGTCGGGGGGGGCGCAGATACGCAGTATTTT. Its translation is CASSYSVGGGADTQYF.

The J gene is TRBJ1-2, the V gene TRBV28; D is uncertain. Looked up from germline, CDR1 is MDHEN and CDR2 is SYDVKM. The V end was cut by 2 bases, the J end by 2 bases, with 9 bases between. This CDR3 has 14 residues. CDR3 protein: CASSLGSTNYGYTF. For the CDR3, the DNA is TGTGCCAGCAGTTTAGGCTCAACCAACTATGGCTACACCTTC.

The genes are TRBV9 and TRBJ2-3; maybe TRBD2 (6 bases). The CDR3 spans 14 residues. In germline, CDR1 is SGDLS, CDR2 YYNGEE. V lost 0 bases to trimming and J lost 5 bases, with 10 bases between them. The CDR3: CASSVVPAGDTQYF. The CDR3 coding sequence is TGTGCCAGCAGCGTAGTCCCAGCGGGAGATACGCAGTATTTT.

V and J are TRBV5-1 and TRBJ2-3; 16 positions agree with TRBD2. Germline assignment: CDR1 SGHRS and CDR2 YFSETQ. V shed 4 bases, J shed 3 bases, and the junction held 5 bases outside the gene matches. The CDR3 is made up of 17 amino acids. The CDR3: CASSKGLAGGKTDTQYF. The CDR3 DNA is TGCGCCAGCAGCAAGGGACTAGCGGGAGGGAAAACAGATACGCAGTATTTT.

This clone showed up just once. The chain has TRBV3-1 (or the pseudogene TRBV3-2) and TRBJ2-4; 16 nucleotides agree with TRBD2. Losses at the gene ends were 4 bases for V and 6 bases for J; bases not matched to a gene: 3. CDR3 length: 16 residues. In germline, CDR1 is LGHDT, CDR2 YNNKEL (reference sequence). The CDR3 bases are TGTGCCAGCAGCCCGGGACTAGCGGGGGGGAGAAACATTCAGTACTTC. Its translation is CASSPGLAGGRNIQYF.